This TCR beta chain was recorded in a study of cytomegalovirus exposure and HLA in healthy donors (dated by TCRdb to the late 2010s). About the full investigation: In an earlier analysis of around 540 of the donors, less than 350 Gb of sequence data and 117 million unique TCR beta sequences from roughly 200 million T cells were reported. A later analysis re-analyzed previously published TCR beta repertoires from 650 to 800 donors and added high-resolution HLA genotyping to study TCR occurrence patterns. The number of donors typed differed by locus, with roughly 629-640 for A, B, C, DRB1 and DQB1, roughly 520 for DQA1, 600 to 610 for DPA1, and roughly 450 for DPB1. On average, roughly 250,000 unique TCR beta nucleotide sequences were sequenced per donor among 350 to 400 genotyped donors of the cohort, with roughly 18% of those sequences being non-productive. All discovery cohort repertoires had been generated using a single sequencing platform. The study aimed to test whether signatures of past pathogen exposure could be identified by cataloging public T cell receptors. The study combined high-throughput TCR immunosequencing, statistical association of individual TCRs with disease status, and machine learning to predict cytomegalovirus infection status. To decide whether each TCR beta V gene segment behaved as functional or pseudogenic, an earlier analysis of some 570 of the donors relied on high-throughput TCR beta sequencing. Donor age, sex, ethnicity and CMV serostatus were collected together with the repertoire data. The T cell repertoires of 700 or so subjects were profiled by immunosequencing and related to cytomegalovirus serostatus. Around 300 gigabases of sequencing data and 80 million or so unique TCR sequences were included in an early release covering roughly 600 HLA-typed donors. Of the approximately 400 genotyped donors, roughly 80% fell in the genetic ancestry cluster associated with self-reported Caucasian donors. A later genetic analysis took genome-wide SNP genotypes for about three fifths of the 666 donors and used that subset as a discovery cohort. Class I and class II HLA loci were covered by the typing at four-digit resolution. A separate validation cohort of 100 to 150 different subjects was used in addition to the roughly 700-subject first cohort. The later analysis used no new phenotypic data to find candidate immune exposures, relying instead on TCR beta sequences and their occurrence across donors. Because of strong linkage in the cohort, four to six DR-DQ haplotypes were treated as single units for association and clustering. Here is what the overall study found, with its caveats: A total of 150 or so TCR beta chains were listed by the study as associated with cytomegalovirus. According to a later genetic analysis, donors in an Asian-associated ancestry cluster had fewer N-insertions in productive TCRs than the roughly 700-donor mean. Cytomegalovirus status was reported to be diagnosed by the classifier with high specificity and sensitivity in both the original and validation cohorts. Linkage disequilibrium might explain the correlated functional status among segregating V segments, but an unknown experimental factor could not be ruled out. Only TCR beta chains were sequenced in this cohort, and the absence of alpha or paired-chain data limited detectable features. An earlier analysis of 450 to 750 of the donors showed that most TCR beta V segments appeared in productive rearrangements either about 87% or about 30% of the time, which broadly matched IMGT annotations. The sequencing pipeline was judged likely to have produced a cluster of highly shared sequence variants as a technical artifact. Specific HLA alleles were associated with roughly 16,000 TCR beta sequences at a false discovery rate of 0.05 in a later analysis. In a later analysis, TCR association rates were found to vary across HLA loci, with the most associated TCRs seen for DRB1 alleles and the fewest for HLA-C alleles. V-gene and J-gene trimming of TCR beta chains was associated with a missense DCLRE1C variant in a later genetic analysis, and the association was replicated in an independent cohort. In a later analysis, HLA-associated TCR beta chains were found to be more clonally expanded and to have lower generation probabilities than equally common non-associated chains. CMV serostatus was the only immune exposure information available for the cohort. Because some donors lacked HLA typing at each locus, the association tests relied only on the typed subset. The authors suggested that the approach could potentially be extended to other disease states and immunological phenotypes. Because counts were too low, roughly 16 rarely observed V segments, including chromosome 9 orphons, were excluded from the earlier analysis of about 500 of the donors. Most TCR sequences were seen in very few donors, while some public TCRs were found in many individuals. A later analysis reported that several top co-occurrence clusters appeared linked to parvovirus B19, influenza, CMV and Epstein-Barr virus. Most CMV-associated TCR beta chains appeared to be HLA-restricted in a later analysis, and the HLA associations seemed to be driven largely by CMV exposure. Strong co-occurrence of HLA alleles, especially DR and DQ, made assigning TCR associations to individual alleles difficult. In vitro tests confirmed that three of the cytomegalovirus-associated TCR beta chains recognize cytomegalovirus antigens. A further reported finding was that TCR beta sequences accurately predicted the HLA-A and HLA-B alleles for most subjects in the first cohort. Roughly uniform sequencing depth across donors was assumed in presence/absence analyses, although this assumption may not hold. Because the 87-base-pair reads could not distinguish some IMGT-functional V segments, including TRBV6-2 and TRBV6-3, those segments were excluded.

Worth noting for this clone: It has no known antigen specificity. Base quality data are lacking; no much larger clone is found one base away.

Library preparation used the immunoSEQ multiplex PCR assay. For the multiplex PCR, a mixture combining 60 forward primers for TCR Vbeta segments and 13 reverse primers for TCR Jbeta segments was used. Amplification of the CDR3 region of rearranged TCR beta genes was performed with a multiplex PCR assay on genomic DNA. The amplified TCR beta libraries were sequenced on the Illumina HiSeq System as 87-base-pair reads. Processing in the source paper ran as follows. A later analysis counted tens of millions of unique TCR beta chains across the 640 or so repertoires, and roughly 11 million of these chains were shared by at least two donors. Raw reads were error-corrected and collapsed into unique sequences with a nearest-neighbor algorithm that merged closely related sequences to remove PCR and sequencing errors. CDR3 sequences were aligned to IMGT reference sequences to assign V, D and J gene segments. For a sequence to be retained, a match of at least six nucleotides was required to both a V gene segment and a J gene segment. A rearrangement was called productive if the CDR3 had no stop codons and remained in frame with V and J, and every other rearrangement was called non-productive. CDR3 was defined according to IMGT convention as the region running from the second conserved V-encoded cysteine to the conserved J-encoded phenylalanine. Sequences without an unambiguous match to a single V gene segment were excluded from the earlier analysis of 450 to 650 of the donors. In an earlier analysis of 587 of the donors, V segments were called functional above 56.7% productive rearrangements and were called segregating when the between-donor standard deviation exceeded 5%. A statistical classification framework was built for diagnosing cytomegalovirus status from the catalog of TCR beta chain sequences. V and J gene assignment, in a later analysis, came from comparing TCR nucleotide sequences with IMGT/GENE-DB human TR gene sequences. The TCRdist pipeline was used in a later analysis to assign CDR3 sequences and most-parsimonious VDJ recombination scenarios. In a later analysis, each TCR beta chain was defined by its CDR3 amino acid sequence together with its V-gene family, and reads lacking a unique V-gene family were excluded. A later analysis removed 592 highly shared, low-generation-probability nucleotide sequences to deal with suspected cross-contamination and a sequencing artifact. A later analysis calculated a clonal expansion index for each public chain from normalized within-repertoire ranks of inferred template counts. In a later analysis, generation probabilities were computed using a VDJ recombination model fitted to out-of-frame rearrangements, and the results were checked against IGoR. Hypergeometric tests were used in a later analysis to score TCR-TCR, TCR-HLA and TCR-CMV co-occurrence, with a repertoire-size bias correction applied to the TCR pairs. In a later analysis, false discovery rates were estimated by permuting HLA or CMV assignments 20 times. In a later analysis, co-occurring TCRs were grouped with DBSCAN, and TCRdist sequence similarity was added when clustering was performed within HLA-allele-positive subsets. Repertoires with fewer than 30,000 or more than 120,000 public chains were left out of co-occurrence clustering, as were five repertoires with anomalous nucleotide sharing. Not all clones reach the TCRdb copy of this immuneACCESS table, which keeps in-frame sequences only. Checked studies attribute under half of the gap to unresolved V genes and leave the rest unexplained. The DNA gave D and trimming, while V, J and clone size come from that table. The sample contains roughly 69,000 clones, 65% to 70% of them found a single time. The biggest ten clones account for 11% to 15% of the sample.

In total, over 600 healthy bone marrow donors made up the cohort. At the time of sampling, every cohort member was nominally healthy, though immune exposures that went unrecorded were likely present. The donor was CMV seropositive and was included in the group of 290 or so seropositive cohort members. A peripheral blood sample was collected from each donor, and TCR beta sequencing was performed on peripheral blood mononuclear cells. The Qiagen DNeasy Blood Extraction Kit was used to extract genomic DNA from the blood cell samples. Including the terminal cysteine and phenylalanine, the CDR3 comprises 15 residues. The retained sequence is limited to the CDR3, 45 bases, with the frame set at the first base. Relative to germline, V is missing 7 bases and J is missing 3 bases, with 11 bases of the junction outside any gene match. From the germline V gene, CDR1 is SQVTM and CDR2 is ANQGSEA.

This clonotype was obtained from a male donor in good health and CMV-seropositive. The material sequenced was PBMCs. The receptor chain draws on TRBV29-1 and TRBJ2-4; TRBD1 agrees with 8 junctional bases. The CDR3 protein is CSADDRGEGKNIQYF. The sequence in DNA is TGCAGCGCTGACGACAGGGGCGAGGGCAAAAACATTCAGTACTTC.